The 24 T cell receptor beta chains below were found in one sample sequenced in a study of shared clonotypes between healthy human individuals. The data were produced by immunoSEQ multiplex PCR, yet TCRdb's version contains in-frame clones alone and is incomplete. Of around 1.5 million clones in the sample, roughly 98% were seen once. The material sequenced was naive CD4+ T cells sorted from blood. Specified subset: CD45RA+ positively selected. These receptors were taken from a young man in good health.

The chain has TRBV27 and TRBJ2-1; a weak D match, TRBD2 (6 bases). The CDR3 is 14 residues long. V was clipped by 7 bases and J by 3 bases, with 13 bases between them. The germline CDR1 and CDR2 sequences are MNHEY and SMNVEV (reference sequence). The CDR3 sequence is CASMWDSYYNEQFF. The CDR3 DNA follows: TGTGCCAGCATGTGGGACTCCTACTACAATGAGCAGTTCTTC.

The chain recombines TRBV30 with TRBJ1-2; D is ambiguous. Trimming removed 2 bases at V and 4 bases at J, with 11 bases between. Germline V lookup: CDR1 GTSNPN, CDR2 SVGIG (reference sequence). This CDR3 is built from 13 residues. CDR3 amino acids: CAWSLRRLYGYTF. The DNA of the CDR3 is TGTGCCTGGAGTCTACGGCGACTCTATGGCTACACCTTC.

This CDR3 is CAWSDSTGELFF. The CDR3 DNA reads as TGTGCCTGGAGTGACAGCACCGGGGAGCTGTTTTTT. The rearrangement uses TRBV30 and TRBJ2-2, with D hard to call. V was pared by 1 base and J by 4 bases, with 4 bases between. Per the germline V gene, CDR1 is GTSNPN and CDR2 is SVGIG (reference sequence). The CDR3 has 12 residues.

Only one count was recorded for this clone. Other DNA variants within this sample encode the same CDR3. The chain uses TRBV18 and TRBJ2-5; D unclear. The CDR3 contains 11 residues. Germline V gene lookup returns CDR1 KGHSH and CDR2 LQKENI. V was cut by 6 bases and J by 2 bases, with 4 bases left in between. Here the CDR3 reads CASSLQETQYF. Written as DNA, the CDR3 is TGTGCCAGCTCCCTTCAAGAGACCCAGTACTTC. Looking up the rest from reference TRBV18 and TRBJ2-5 gives the full variable domain: NAGVMQNPRHLVRRRGQEARLRCSPMKGHSHVYWYRQLPEEGLKFMVYLQKENIIDESGMPKERFSAEFPKEGPSILRIQQVVRGDSAAYFCASSLQETQYFGPGTRLLVL.

The chain is built from TRBV6-5 and TRBJ2-7; D is unresolved. Germline V lookup: CDR1 MNHEY, CDR2 SVGAGI. The V end was cut by 3 bases, the J end by 3 bases, with 18 bases between. This CDR3 has 16 amino acids. The CDR3, as DNA: TGTGCCAGCAGTTATTTCGGGCGGTGGAAGGACTACGAGCAGTACTTC. Its protein is CASSYFGRWKDYEQYF.

V gene TRBV28 combines with J gene TRBJ1-4; tentative D call: TRBD1 (5 bases). This CDR3 comprises 17 residues. The V gene's germline CDR1 is MDHEN and CDR2 SYDVKM. V shed 4 bases and J shed 7 bases, with 22 bases lying between them. CDR3 in amino acids: CASSSSSIPLGTEKLFF. The CDR3 bases are TGTGCCAGCAGTTCCTCGTCGATTCCATTAGGGACTGAAAAACTGTTTTTT.

The count of this clone is one. The chain links TRBV19 to TRBJ2-7; no clear D. CDR1 is LNHDA and CDR2 is SQIVND in the germline V gene (reference sequence). V shed 0 bases and J shed 10 bases, with 10 bases lying between them. This CDR3 contains 12 residues. The DNA for the CDR3 is TGTGCCAGTAGTATAGATCAAGGGATCCAGTACTTC. Its protein is CASSIDQGIQYF.

The sample holds one count of this clone. The chain couples TRBV4-2 to TRBJ2-4; the D gene is possibly TRBD1 (5 bases). Germline V CDR1 and CDR2: LGHNA, YNFKEQ. The V end was cut by 0 bases, the J end by 4 bases, with 10 bases between. The CDR3 covers 15 residues. CDR3 sequence (DNA): TGTGCCAGCAGCCAAGAAGGGGATAGGAAAAACATTCAGTACTTC. This encodes CASSQEGDRKNIQYF.

The chain has TRBV25-1 and TRBJ1-2; D is uncertain. Germline CDR1 MGHDK, CDR2 SYGVNS. The V gene lost 3 bases and the J gene lost 4 bases, with 15 bases spanning the gap. This CDR3 spans 15 amino acids. The CDR3 is CASSDSRPESYGYTF. In nucleotides, the CDR3 is TGTGCCAGCAGTGATTCTCGACCTGAGAGCTATGGCTACACCTTC.

The chain carries TRBV18 and TRBJ2-7; 11 bases map to TRBD2. Germline loops: CDR1 KGHSH, CDR2 LQKENI. The ends lost 1 base at V and 6 bases at J; junction bases unmatched: 8. The CDR3 consists of 16 residues. This CDR3 reads CASSPRLAGPEGEQYF. The CDR3 DNA follows: TGTGCCAGCTCACCACGACTAGCGGGGCCCGAGGGCGAGCAGTACTTC.

This chain joins TRBV7-8 and TRBJ2-7; D is ambiguous. CDR3 length equals 15 residues. Germline lookup yields CDR1 SGHVS and CDR2 FQNEAQ. The V gene lost 5 bases and the J gene lost 3 bases, with 17 bases spanning the gap. The CDR3 region has the DNA TGTGCCAGCAGCCCCATGAGTGTAAAGAACTACGAGCAGTACTTC. Amino acid sequence: CASSPMSVKNYEQYF.

This chain connects TRBV14 to TRBJ2-1, with D hard to call. V was shortened by 0 bases and J by 4 bases, with 19 bases between the two germline ends. Germline assignment: CDR1 SGHDN and CDR2 FVKESK. This CDR3 region has 18 residues. CDR3 sequence reads: CASSQDTALRGAYNEQFF. CDR3 sequence (DNA): TGTGCCAGCAGCCAAGACACGGCTTTGCGTGGAGCGTACAATGAGCAGTTCTTC.

The rearrangement links TRBV14 to TRBJ2-3; 9 bases map to TRBD2. Unmatched junction bases numbered 11, after V lost 1 base and J lost 3 bases. The CDR3 sequence is 18 residues long. Germline CDR1 is SGHDN and CDR2 is FVKESK. CDR3 DNA: TGTGCCAGCAGCCAAGGTCGAACGGCGGGAGGGCCTACAGATACGCAGTATTTT. As protein: CASSQGRTAGGPTDTQYF.

Points on this clone: This sample also contains other DNA sequences that code for the same CDR3. The CDR3 loop reads CASSRTDTQYF. Here the CDR3 DNA reads TGTGCCAGCTCCCGGACAGATACGCAGTATTTT. The chain is built from TRBV18 and TRBJ2-3; D is ambiguous. V lost 6 bases, J lost 3 bases, and 4 bases lay in between. This CDR3 has 11 amino acids. Germline assignment: CDR1 KGHSH and CDR2 LQKENI.

The V gene is TRBV28, the J gene TRBJ1-5, with 7 bases lining up with TRBD1. CDR1 and CDR2 from the germline V gene are MDHEN and SYDVKM. V gave up 4 bases and J gave up 7 bases; unmatched junction bases: 7. The CDR3 is 14 amino acids. The CDR3 spells CASSSIGGRQPQHF. The CDR3 nucleotides are TGTGCCAGCAGTTCAATAGGGGGCCGGCAGCCCCAGCATTTT.

This sequence joins TRBV15 and TRBJ1-3; the match to TRBD1 covers 8 bases. The length of the CDR3 is 16 residues. The J segment lost 8 bases and the V segment lost 0 bases, leaving 9 bases of the junction unmatched. Germline V gives CDR1 LNHNV, CDR2 YYDKDF (reference sequence). This CDR3 reads CATSREAGGVLDTIYF. As DNA, the CDR3 is TGTGCCACCAGCAGAGAGGCAGGGGGCGTTTTAGACACCATATATTTT. Full variable domain (rest looked up from reference TRBV15 and TRBJ1-3): DAMVIQNPRYQVTQFGKPVTLSCSQTLNHNVMYWYQQKSSQAPKLLFHYYDKDFNNEADTPDNFQSRRPNTSFCFLDIRSPGLGDTAMYLCATSREAGGVLDTIYFGEGSWLTVV.

Note on this clone: Other DNA sequences from this sample encode an identical CDR3 as well. The chain links TRBV6-5 to TRBJ2-1, with 7 bases aligning to TRBD2. Germline trimming cut 6 bases from V and 0 bases from J; bases unmatched to any gene: 5. The CDR3 extends over 15 amino acids. The germline V gene has CDR1 MNHEY and CDR2 SVGAGI. The CDR3 sequence is CASSPSGSSYNEQFF. The CDR3, as DNA: TGTGCCAGCAGCCCTAGCGGAAGCTCCTACAATGAGCAGTTCTTC.

CDR3 protein: CASSRAGAYEQYF. The DNA of the CDR3 is TGTGCCAGCTCTAGAGCGGGAGCGTACGAGCAGTACTTC. The rearrangement joins TRBV19 to TRBJ2-7; 8 bases are shared with TRBD2. J gave up 4 bases and V 9 bases, and 8 bases lay outside the gene matches. Germline V gives CDR1 LNHDA, CDR2 SQIVND (reference sequence). There are 13 residues in the CDR3.

This rearrangement joins TRBV4-2 to TRBJ2-4; possibly TRBD1 or TRBD2 for D (5 bases each). CDR3 length: 17 residues. The ends were cut back, 1 base at V and 5 bases at J, with 18 bases in the middle. CDR1 is LGHNA, CDR2 YNFKEQ, per germline. The CDR3: CASSQGGPRGSENIQYF. CDR3 in DNA: TGTGCCAGCAGCCAAGGGGGACCCCGAGGTTCCGAAAACATTCAGTACTTC.

This clone was seen a single time. J is TRBJ1-5 and V is TRBV28; D is unresolved. The V gene's germline CDR1 is MDHEN and CDR2 SYDVKM. This CDR3 spans 17 amino acids. V was clipped by 3 bases and J by 0 bases, with 15 bases between them. This chain's CDR3 is CASSLVPTRYSNQPQHF. DNA for the CDR3: TGTGCCAGCAGTTTGGTGCCGACACGTTATAGCAATCAGCCCCAGCATTTT.

This rearrangement joins TRBV28 to TRBJ1-4; D remains unclear. Between the trimmed V and J ends, which lost 4 bases and 5 bases, there was a span of 17 bases. CDR1 and CDR2 (germline): MDHEN, SYDVKM. This CDR3 region has 16 residues. CDR3 in amino acids: CASSSPLAPPNEKLFF. For the CDR3, the DNA is TGTGCCAGCAGTTCCCCGTTGGCTCCTCCAAATGAAAAACTGTTTTTT.

The chain links TRBV25-1 to TRBJ2-3, with D tentatively TRBD1 or TRBD2 (5 bases each). V was pared by 4 bases and J by 4 bases, with 24 bases between. Germline V gives CDR1 MGHDK, CDR2 SYGVNS. The CDR3 consists of 18 residues. CDR3 nucleotides: TGTGCCAGCAGTGGTAACCAACCGGGACCCTGGGGACCAGATACGCAGTATTTT. Amino acid sequence: CASSGNQPGPWGPDTQYF.

The J gene is TRBJ2-7, the V gene TRBV5-1; 7 bases fit TRBD1. The germline CDR1 and CDR2 sequences are SGHRS and YFSETQ. The trim removed 2 bases at V and 5 bases at J, leaving 7 bases unmatched. This CDR3 spans 14 amino acids. CDR3 amino acids: CASSFRTGQNEQYF. Written as DNA, the CDR3 is TGCGCCAGCAGCTTCCGGACAGGTCAGAACGAGCAGTACTTC.

This rearrangement joins TRBV5-1 to TRBJ1-2; D gene uncertain. The CDR3 extends over 13 amino acids. Looked up from germline, CDR1 is SGHRS and CDR2 is YFSETQ. V gave up 4 bases and J gave up 7 bases, with 14 bases separating them. As DNA, the CDR3 is TGCGCCAGCAGCGCTGACGGAGGATCTGGCTACACCTTC. Its translation: CASSADGGSGYTF.